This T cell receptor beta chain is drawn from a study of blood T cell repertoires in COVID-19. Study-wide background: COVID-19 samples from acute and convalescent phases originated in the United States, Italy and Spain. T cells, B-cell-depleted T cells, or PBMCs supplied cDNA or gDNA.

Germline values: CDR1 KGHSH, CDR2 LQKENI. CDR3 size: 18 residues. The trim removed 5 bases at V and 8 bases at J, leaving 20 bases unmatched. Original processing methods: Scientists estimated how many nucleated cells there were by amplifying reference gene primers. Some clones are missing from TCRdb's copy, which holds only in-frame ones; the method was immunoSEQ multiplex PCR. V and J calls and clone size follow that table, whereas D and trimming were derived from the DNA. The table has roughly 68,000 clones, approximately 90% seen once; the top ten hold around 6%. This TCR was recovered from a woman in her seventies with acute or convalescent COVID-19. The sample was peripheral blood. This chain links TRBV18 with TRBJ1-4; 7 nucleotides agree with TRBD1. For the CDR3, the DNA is TGTGCCAGCTCAGCTAATCGAGACATGACAGGGTCTGGAGAAAAACTGTTTTTT. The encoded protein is CASSANRDMTGSGEKLFF.